The 8 T cell receptor beta chains reported below all come from one sample, sequenced in a study of blood T cells in healthy people across ages. Sample-barcoded 5' priming and a J-beta primer mix drove a second PCR of about 6 to 12 cycles. TCRdb re-called the 5' RACE reads with MiXCR, one entry per CDR3 protein. The sample holds about 970,000 distinct CDR3 sequences, about 53% seen once. Sample: blood. The receptors shown here come from a woman between 55 and 75 years old in good health.

This clonotype was detected many times. The V and J genes are TRBV29-1 and TRBJ2-1; 8 bases are shared with TRBD2. Germline V gene sequence: CDR1 SQVTM, CDR2 ANQGSEA. This CDR3 is built from 13 residues. The V segment lost 4 bases and the J segment 5 bases; nucleotides outside the gene matches: 4. In DNA, the CDR3 is TGCAGCGTTGCCAAGGGACTAGACAATGAGCAGTTCTTC. Its protein product is CSVAKGLDNEQFF.

This clonotype was seen more than once but under ten times. V is TRBV20-1 and J is TRBJ2-3; tentative D call: TRBD2 (5 bases). Between the trimmed V and J ends, which lost 3 bases and 1 base, there was a span of 8 bases. The germline V gene encodes CDR1 DFQATT and CDR2 SNEGSKA (reference sequence). The CDR3 contains 13 residues. CDR3 nucleotide sequence: TGCAGTGCTAGGCAAGCGGGCACAGATACGCAGTATTTT. Residues: CSARQAGTDTQYF.

This clonotype was counted a single time. The chain is built from TRBV10-3 and TRBJ2-7; TRBD1 is a possible D gene (6 bases). Trimming took off 6 bases at V and 0 bases at J, with 18 bases between the two ends. CDR1 is ENHRY and CDR2 is SYGVKD in the germline V gene. This CDR3 is 16 amino acids long. The DNA for the CDR3 is TGTGCCATCAGCCCCCAGCGGACAGCCTCCTCCTACGAGCAGTACTTC. Amino acid sequence: CAISPQRTASSYEQYF.

The chain recombines TRBV11-2 with TRBJ2-1; D possibly corresponds to TRBD1 (6 bases). V was clipped by 4 bases and J by 3 bases, with 13 bases between them. CDR1 SGHAT and CDR2 FQNNGV come from the germline V gene. CDR3 length: 15 residues. The CDR3 reads CASSYREYYYNEQFF. The CDR3, as DNA: TGTGCCAGCAGCTACAGGGAATACTACTACAATGAGCAGTTCTTC.

The V call is TRBV7-9, the J call TRBJ1-2; tentative D call: TRBD1 (6 bases). Deletions cut 8 bases from V and 6 bases from J, with 10 bases between. There are 11 residues in the CDR3. Per germline, CDR1 SEHNR and CDR2 FQNEAQ (reference sequence). The CDR3 loop reads CASGGQDGYTF. In nucleotides, the CDR3 is TGTGCCAGCGGGGGGCAAGATGGCTACACCTTC.

This sequence joins TRBV7-2 and TRBJ2-5; D may match TRBD1 or TRBD2 (6 bases each). V gave up 2 bases and J gave up 2 bases, with 18 bases separating them. Germline values: CDR1 SGHTA, CDR2 FQGNSA. The CDR3 loop spans 17 amino acids. The CDR3 DNA follows: TGTGCCAGCAGCTTAACTAAGGGGGGTGGGCCGCAAGAGACCCAGTACTTC. It is translated as CASSLTKGGGPQETQYF.

V gene TRBV6-5 combines with J gene TRBJ1-4; no clear D. Germline V gives CDR1 MNHEY, CDR2 SVGAGI. The V end lost 2 bases, the J end lost 6 bases, and 10 bases lay between the germline ends. The CDR3 is 14 amino acids. This CDR3 is CASSYRRYHEKLFF. The DNA of the CDR3 is TGTGCCAGCAGTTACCGGCGATATCATGAAAAACTGTTTTTT.

V usage is TRBV7-9 and J usage is TRBJ2-7; TRBD1 matches 7 bases. J gave up 4 bases and V 5 bases, and 14 bases lay outside the gene matches. Germline V gene sequence: CDR1 SEHNR, CDR2 FQNEAQ (reference sequence). The CDR3 contains 16 residues. The CDR3 loop reads CASSPPARQGVYEQYF. The DNA of the CDR3 is TGTGCCAGCAGCCCACCCGCGAGACAGGGAGTATACGAGCAGTACTTC. The full variable domain, its missing parts supplied by reference TRBV7-9 and TRBJ2-7, is DTGVSQNPRHKITKRGQNVTFRCDPISEHNRLYWYRQTLGQGPEFLTYFQNEAQLEKSRLLSDRFSAERPKGSFSTLEIQRTEQGDSAMYLCASSPPARQGVYEQYFGPGTRLTVT.